One and the same sample provided the 6 T cell receptor beta chains below, sequenced in a study of cytomegalovirus exposure and HLA in healthy donors. Primers: 60 Vbeta forward and 13 Jbeta reverse. Sequencing was performed with immunoSEQ multiplex PCR; in TCRdb, only in-frame clones are kept and a portion is missing. This table holds tens of thousands of clones, roughly 80% found once. Sequenced input: PBMCs. These receptors all stem from a middle-aged woman in good health and CMV-seropositive.

The gene calls are TRBV6-5 and TRBJ1-2, with a weak D call TRBD1 (6 bases). Trimming took 7 bases from V and 6 from J, leaving 18 bases between them. CDR1 MNHEY and CDR2 SVGAGI come from the germline V gene. The CDR3 runs 14 residues. This CDR3 reads CASNSGVPFNGYTF. CDR3 DNA sequence: TGTGCCAGCAATTCAGGGGTCCCCTTCAATGGCTACACCTTC.

This chain links TRBV18 with TRBJ1-1; possible D gene TRBD1, 6 bases. The CDR3 consists of 15 residues. The germline V gene encodes CDR1 KGHSH and CDR2 LQKENI. The V end was cut by 3 bases, the J end by 1 base, with 12 bases between. CDR3 nucleotide sequence: TGTGCCAGCTCACCCACAGGGAACAAGAACACTGAAGCTTTCTTT. It translates to CASSPTGNKNTEAFF.

The CDR3 reads CSVAAGGYGYTF. The CDR3 DNA reads as TGCAGCGTTGCGGCAGGGGGGTATGGCTACACCTTC. The chain couples TRBV29-1 to TRBJ1-2; 7 nucleotides match TRBD1. The CDR3 contains 12 residues. Germline-derived CDR1 and CDR2 are SQVTM and ANQGSEA. Germline trimming cut 4 bases from V and 5 bases from J; bases unmatched to any gene: 4.

A single count supports this clone. This sequence joins TRBV4-2 and TRBJ1-1; the D is unclear. Germline V lookup: CDR1 LGHNA, CDR2 YNFKEQ. V dropped 0 bases and J dropped 1 base, with 12 bases sitting between them. This CDR3 has 16 residues. CDR3 in amino acids: CASSQERRTPNTEAFF. The DNA for the CDR3 is TGTGCCAGCAGCCAAGAGAGGCGAACCCCGAACACTGAAGCTTTCTTT.

The V and J genes are TRBV5-4 and TRBJ2-3; 7 bases line up with TRBD1. CDR1 and CDR2 from the germline V gene are SGHNT and YYREEE (reference sequence). The CDR3 totals 14 residues. The junction had 3 bases not matched to a gene; V was cut back by 3 bases and J by 2 bases. The CDR3 sequence is CASSSGTVTDTQYF. CDR3 in DNA: TGTGCCAGCAGCTCCGGGACAGTCACAGATACGCAGTATTTT.

This sequence joins TRBV7-6 and TRBJ2-3, with 8 bases matching TRBD2. CDR3 length: 16 residues. V lost 1 base to trimming and J lost 3 bases; unmatched junction nucleotides: 6. Germline CDR1 SGHVS, CDR2 FNYEAQ. CDR3 residues: CASSLGSGAGTDTQYF. The CDR3 DNA is TGTGCCAGCAGCTTAGGTAGCGGGGCGGGGACAGATACGCAGTATTTT.